This TCR beta chain is from a study of cytomegalovirus exposure and HLA in healthy donors. Whole-study findings and limits: Previously analyzed data showed that most TCR beta V segments were productive at a frequency of about 87% or about 30%.

To note about this clone: Its specificity is unknown.

Germline CDR1 and CDR2: MNHNS and SASEGT. J was trimmed by 1 base and V by 1 base; bases with no gene match: 9. The CDR3 has 17 residues. The PCR ran on 60 Vbeta and 13 Jbeta primers. Produced via immunoSEQ multiplex PCR; TCRdb's table is partial and in-frame only. The sample has fewer than 150,000 clones, 70% to 80% seen once. Sequencing input: PBMCs. The clonotype comes from a woman in her thirties in good health and CMV-seropositive. J is TRBJ1-2 and V is TRBV6-1, with 7 nucleotides matching TRBD1. The CDR3, as DNA: TGTGCCAGCAGTGAAGTGGCAGGACAGGCCTATAACTATGGCTACACCTTC. Encoded protein: CASSEVAGQAYNYGYTF.